This T cell receptor beta chain is from a study of blood T cell repertoires in COVID-19. Study overall: Acute and convalescent COVID-19 specimens originated in the United States, Italy and Spain.

During active infection, Seattle patients enrolled and were then monitored through disease. The ends were cut back, 4 bases at V and 10 bases at J, with 26 bases in the middle. The germline gives CDR1 SNHLY, CDR2 FYNNEI. The CDR3 runs 17 residues. Libraries were prepared by immunoSEQ multiplex PCR; TCRdb keeps only in-frame clonotypes and omits some of them. The repertoire holds 200,000 to 300,000 clones, with about nine tenths as singletons. This clonotype was sampled from a man aged 25 to 40 with COVID-19, enrolled during active disease. Sequences were obtained from peripheral blood. This rearrangement joins TRBV2 to TRBJ2-4; possibly TRBD1 for D (6 bases). DNA of the CDR3: TGTGCCAGCAGTGCGGGGATACAGGGCCTTAGCCTGGGGATTCAGTACTTC. It yields the protein CASSAGIQGLSLGIQYF.